This T cell receptor (beta chain) was sequenced for a study of blood T cells in healthy people across ages. Germline CDR1 reads MDHEN; CDR2 reads SYDVKM. The CDR3 totals 14 residues. Deletions cut 6 bases from V and 3 bases from J, with 15 bases between. Together with a sample-barcoded 5' primer, a J-beta primer mix was included in a second PCR lasting roughly 6 to 12 cycles. TCRdb processed the 5' RACE reads anew with MiXCR; each CDR3 protein has one entry. This table has about 800,000 distinct CDR3 sequences, more than 20% appearing once. This sample also appeared in a second study, on T cells of mothers and their children.

The rearrangement links TRBV28 to TRBJ2-7; tentative D call: TRBD1 (5 bases). The source material was blood. The sequence was collected from a boy aged 5-17 years in good health. CDR3 residues: CASRLGAPFYEQYF. For the CDR3, the DNA is TGTGCCAGCAGGTTAGGGGCCCCCTTCTACGAGCAGTACTTC.